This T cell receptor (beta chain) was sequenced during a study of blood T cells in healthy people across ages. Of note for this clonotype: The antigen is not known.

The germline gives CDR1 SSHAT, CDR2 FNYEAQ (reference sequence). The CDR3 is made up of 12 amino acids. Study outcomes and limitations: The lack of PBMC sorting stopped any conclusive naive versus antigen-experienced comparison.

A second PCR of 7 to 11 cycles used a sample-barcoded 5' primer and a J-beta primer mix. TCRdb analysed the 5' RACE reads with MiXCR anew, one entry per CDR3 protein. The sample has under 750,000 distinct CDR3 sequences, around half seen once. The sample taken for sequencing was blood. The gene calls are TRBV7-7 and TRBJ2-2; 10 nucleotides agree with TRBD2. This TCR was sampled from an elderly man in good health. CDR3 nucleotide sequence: TGTGCGAGCGGGAGGGCCTCCGGGGAGCTGTTTTTT. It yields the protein CASGRASGELFF.